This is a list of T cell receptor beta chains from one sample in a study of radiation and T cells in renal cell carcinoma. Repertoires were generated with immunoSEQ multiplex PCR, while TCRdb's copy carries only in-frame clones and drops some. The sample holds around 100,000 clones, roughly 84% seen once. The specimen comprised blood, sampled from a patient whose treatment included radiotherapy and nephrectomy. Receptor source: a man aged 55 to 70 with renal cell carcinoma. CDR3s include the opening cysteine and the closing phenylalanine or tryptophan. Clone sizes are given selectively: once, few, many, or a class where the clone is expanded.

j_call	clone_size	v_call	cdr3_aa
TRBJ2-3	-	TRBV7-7	CASSLAGDPTDTQYF
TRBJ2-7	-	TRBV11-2	CASSLSAGVYEQYF
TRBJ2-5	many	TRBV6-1	CASSEVGARAETQYF
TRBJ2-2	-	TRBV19	CASSTLTVGARTGANTGELFF
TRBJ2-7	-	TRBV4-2	CASSQVLAVNYEQYF
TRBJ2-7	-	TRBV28	CASSLPLHRQGRSYEQYF
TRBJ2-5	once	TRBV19	CASSIQALGGETQYF
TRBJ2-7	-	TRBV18	CASSPGPSGRFEQYF
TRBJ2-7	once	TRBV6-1	CASSEGGLAPYEQYF
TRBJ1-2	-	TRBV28	CASSPGGHGYTF
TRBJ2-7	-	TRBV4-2	CASSQTSGMEQRAYEQYF
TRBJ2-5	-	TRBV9	CASTDSSAKETQYF
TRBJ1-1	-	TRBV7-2	CASSHRDGTEAFF
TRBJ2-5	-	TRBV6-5	CASSYSPYRALFYF
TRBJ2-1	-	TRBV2	CAGGTGTYNEQFF
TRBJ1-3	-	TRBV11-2	CASSLGTGSGNTIYF
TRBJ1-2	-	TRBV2	CASSRRLSYGYTF
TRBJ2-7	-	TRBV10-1	CASSESLLSGAAGYEQYF
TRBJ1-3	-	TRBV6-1	CASSETWVLSGNTIYF
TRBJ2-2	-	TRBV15	CATSSPPKNTGELFF
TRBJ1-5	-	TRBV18	CASSPAQGDQPQHF
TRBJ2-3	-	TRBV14	CASSPSWRGTDTQYF
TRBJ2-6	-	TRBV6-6	CASSSLVSGANVLTF
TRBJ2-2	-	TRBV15	CATSRDRTSGRVGELFF